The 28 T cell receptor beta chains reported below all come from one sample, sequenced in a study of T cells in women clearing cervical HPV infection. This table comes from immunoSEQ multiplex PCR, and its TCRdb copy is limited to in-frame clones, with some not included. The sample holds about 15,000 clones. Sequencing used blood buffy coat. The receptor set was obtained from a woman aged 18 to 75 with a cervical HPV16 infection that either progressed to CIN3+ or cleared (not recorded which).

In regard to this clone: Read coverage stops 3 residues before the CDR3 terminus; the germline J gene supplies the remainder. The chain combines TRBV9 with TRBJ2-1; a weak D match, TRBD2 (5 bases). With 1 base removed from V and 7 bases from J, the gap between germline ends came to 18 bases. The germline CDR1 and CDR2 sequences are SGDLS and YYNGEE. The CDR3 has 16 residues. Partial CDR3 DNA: TGTGCCAGCAGCGTATTTGGAACTAGTGTTGCGAATGAG. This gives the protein CASSVFGTSVANE. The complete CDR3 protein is CASSVFGTSVANEQFF.

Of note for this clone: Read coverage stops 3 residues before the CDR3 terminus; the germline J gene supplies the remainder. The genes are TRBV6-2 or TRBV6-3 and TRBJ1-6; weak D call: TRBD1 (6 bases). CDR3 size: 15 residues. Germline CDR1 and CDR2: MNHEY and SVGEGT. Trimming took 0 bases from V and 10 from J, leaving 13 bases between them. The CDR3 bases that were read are TGTGCCAGCAGTTACTCGGTGGGGGCGGACTCACCC. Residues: CASSYSVGADSP. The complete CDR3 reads CASSYSVGADSPLHF.

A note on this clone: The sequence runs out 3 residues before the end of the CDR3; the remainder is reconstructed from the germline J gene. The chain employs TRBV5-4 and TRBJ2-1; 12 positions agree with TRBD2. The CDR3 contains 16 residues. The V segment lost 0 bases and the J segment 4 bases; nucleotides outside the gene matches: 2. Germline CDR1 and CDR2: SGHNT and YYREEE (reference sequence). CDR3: CASSLVLAGGYNEQFF. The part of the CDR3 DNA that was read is TGTGCCAGCAGCTTGGTACTAGCGGGGGGTTACAATGAG.

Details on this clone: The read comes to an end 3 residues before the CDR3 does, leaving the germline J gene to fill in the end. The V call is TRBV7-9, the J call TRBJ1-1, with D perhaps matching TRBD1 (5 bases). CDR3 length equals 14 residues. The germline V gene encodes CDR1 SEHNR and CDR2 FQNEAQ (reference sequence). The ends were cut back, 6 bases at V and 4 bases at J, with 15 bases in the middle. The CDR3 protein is CASRPDTMSTEAFF. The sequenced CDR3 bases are TGTGCCAGCAGACCGGACACGATGAGCACTGAA.

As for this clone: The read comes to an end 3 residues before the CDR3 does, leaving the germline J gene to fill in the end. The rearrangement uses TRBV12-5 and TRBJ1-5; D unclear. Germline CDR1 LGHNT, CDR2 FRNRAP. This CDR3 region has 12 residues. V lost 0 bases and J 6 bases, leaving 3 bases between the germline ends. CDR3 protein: CASGLVGQPQHF. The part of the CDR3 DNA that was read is TGTGCTAGTGGTTTGGTAGGTCAGCCC.

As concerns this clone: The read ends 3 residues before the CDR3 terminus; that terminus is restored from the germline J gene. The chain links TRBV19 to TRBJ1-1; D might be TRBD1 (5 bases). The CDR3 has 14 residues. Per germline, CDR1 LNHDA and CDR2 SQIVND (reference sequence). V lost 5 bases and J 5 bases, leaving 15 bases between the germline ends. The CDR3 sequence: CASSPRDGGTEAFF. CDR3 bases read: TGTGCCAGTAGTCCCCGGGACGGGGGGACTGAA.

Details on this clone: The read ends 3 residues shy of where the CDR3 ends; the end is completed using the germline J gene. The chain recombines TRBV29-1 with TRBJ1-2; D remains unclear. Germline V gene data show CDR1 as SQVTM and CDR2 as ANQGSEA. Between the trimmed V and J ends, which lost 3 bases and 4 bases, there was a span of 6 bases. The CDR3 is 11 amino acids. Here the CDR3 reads CSVETGYGYTF. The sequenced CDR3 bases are TGCAGCGTTGAGACGGGCTATGGC.

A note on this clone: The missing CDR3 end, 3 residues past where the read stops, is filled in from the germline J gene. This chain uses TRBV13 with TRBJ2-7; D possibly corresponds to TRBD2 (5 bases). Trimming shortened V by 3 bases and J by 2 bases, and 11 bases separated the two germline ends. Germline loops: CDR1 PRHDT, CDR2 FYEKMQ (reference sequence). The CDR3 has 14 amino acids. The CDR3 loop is CASSFGRRTYEQYF. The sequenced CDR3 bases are TGTGCCAGCAGCTTTGGCAGGAGGACCTACGAG.

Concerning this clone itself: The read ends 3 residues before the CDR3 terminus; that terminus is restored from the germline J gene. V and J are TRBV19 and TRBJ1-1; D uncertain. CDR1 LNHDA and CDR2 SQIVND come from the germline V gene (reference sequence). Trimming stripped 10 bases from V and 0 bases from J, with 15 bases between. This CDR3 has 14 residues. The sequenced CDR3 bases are TGTGCCACCAGAGGTTATAACATGAACACTGAA. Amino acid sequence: CATRGYNMNTE. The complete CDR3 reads CATRGYNMNTEAFF.

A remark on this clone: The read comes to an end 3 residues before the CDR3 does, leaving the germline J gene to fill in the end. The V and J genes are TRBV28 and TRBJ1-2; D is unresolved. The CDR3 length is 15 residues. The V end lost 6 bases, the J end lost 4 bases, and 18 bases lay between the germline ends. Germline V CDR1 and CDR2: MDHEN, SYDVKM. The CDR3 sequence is CASSSLGEGSYGYTF. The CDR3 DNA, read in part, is TGTGCCAGCAGCTCCCTCGGCGAGGGCTCCTATGGC.

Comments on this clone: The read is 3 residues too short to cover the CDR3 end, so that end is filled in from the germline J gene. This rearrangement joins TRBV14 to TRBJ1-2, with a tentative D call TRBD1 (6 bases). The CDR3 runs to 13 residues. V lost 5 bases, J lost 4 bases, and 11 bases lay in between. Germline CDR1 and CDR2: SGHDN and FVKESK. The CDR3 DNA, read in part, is TGTGCCAGCAGCTTCAGGGGTTCCTATGGC. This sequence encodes CASSFRGSYG. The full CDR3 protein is CASSFRGSYGYTF.

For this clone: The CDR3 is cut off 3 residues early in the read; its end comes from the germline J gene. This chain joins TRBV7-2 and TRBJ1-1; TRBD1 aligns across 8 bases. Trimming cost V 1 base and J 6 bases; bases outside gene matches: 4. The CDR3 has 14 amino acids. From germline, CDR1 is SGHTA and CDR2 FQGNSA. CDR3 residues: CASSLEGQASEAFF. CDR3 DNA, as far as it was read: TGTGCCAGCAGCTTAGAGGGACAGGCTTCTGAA.

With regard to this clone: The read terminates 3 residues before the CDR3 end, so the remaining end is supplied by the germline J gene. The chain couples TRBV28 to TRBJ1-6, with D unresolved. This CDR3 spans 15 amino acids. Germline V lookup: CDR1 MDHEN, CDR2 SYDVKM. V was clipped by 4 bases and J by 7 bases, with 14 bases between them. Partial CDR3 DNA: TGTGCCAGCAGTTCATCCTTGGGCCCCAATTCACCC. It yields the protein CASSSSLGPNSP. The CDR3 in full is CASSSSLGPNSPLHF. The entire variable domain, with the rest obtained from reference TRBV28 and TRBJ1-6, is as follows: DVKVTQSSRYLVKRTGEKVFLECVQDMDHENMFWYRQDPGLGLRLIYFSYDVKMKEKGDIPEGYSVSREKKERFSLILESASTNQTSMYLCASSSSLGPNSPLHFGNGTRLTVT.

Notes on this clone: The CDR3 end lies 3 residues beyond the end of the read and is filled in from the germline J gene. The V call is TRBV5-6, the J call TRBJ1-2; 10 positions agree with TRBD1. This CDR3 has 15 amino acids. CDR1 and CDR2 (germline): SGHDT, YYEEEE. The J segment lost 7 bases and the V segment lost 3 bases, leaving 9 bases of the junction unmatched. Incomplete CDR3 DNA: TGTGCCAGCAGCTCCCCGGACAGGGGGGGTAGTGGC. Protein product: CASSSPDRGGSG. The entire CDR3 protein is CASSSPDRGGSGYTF.

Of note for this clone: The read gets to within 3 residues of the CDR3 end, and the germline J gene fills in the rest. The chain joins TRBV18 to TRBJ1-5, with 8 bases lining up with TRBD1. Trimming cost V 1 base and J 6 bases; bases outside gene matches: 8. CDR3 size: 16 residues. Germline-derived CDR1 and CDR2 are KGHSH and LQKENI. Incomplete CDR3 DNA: TGTGCCAGCTCACCACTCTCCAGGGGGCTAGGTCAGCCC. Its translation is CASSPLSRGLGQP. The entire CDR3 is CASSPLSRGLGQPQHF.

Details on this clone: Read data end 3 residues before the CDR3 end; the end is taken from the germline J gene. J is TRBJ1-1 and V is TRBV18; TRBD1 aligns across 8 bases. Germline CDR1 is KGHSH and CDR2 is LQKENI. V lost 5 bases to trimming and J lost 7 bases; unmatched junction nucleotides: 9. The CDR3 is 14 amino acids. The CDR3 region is CASSLQGVGNEAFF. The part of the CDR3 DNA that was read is TGTGCCAGCTCATTACAGGGGGTGGGGAATGAA.

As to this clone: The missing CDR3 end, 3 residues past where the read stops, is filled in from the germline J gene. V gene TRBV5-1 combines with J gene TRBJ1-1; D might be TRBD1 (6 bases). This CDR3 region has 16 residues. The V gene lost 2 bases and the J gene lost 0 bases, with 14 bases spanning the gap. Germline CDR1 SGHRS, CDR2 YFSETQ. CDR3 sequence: CASSFTPGEMNTEAFF. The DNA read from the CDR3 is TGCGCCAGCAGCTTTACGCCAGGGGAGATGAACACTGAA.

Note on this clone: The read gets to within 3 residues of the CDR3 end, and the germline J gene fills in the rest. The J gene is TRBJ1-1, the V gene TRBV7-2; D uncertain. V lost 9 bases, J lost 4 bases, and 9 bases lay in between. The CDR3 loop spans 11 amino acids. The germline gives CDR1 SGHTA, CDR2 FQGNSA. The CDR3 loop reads CARRTGTEAFF. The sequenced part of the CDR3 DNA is TGTGCCAGGAGGACTGGCACTGAA.

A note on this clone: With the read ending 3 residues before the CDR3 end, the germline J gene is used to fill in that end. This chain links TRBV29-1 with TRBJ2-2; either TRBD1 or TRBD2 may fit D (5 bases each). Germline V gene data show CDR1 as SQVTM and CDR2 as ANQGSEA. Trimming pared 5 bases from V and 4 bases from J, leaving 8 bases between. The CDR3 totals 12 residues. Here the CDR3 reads CSVLRGTGELFF. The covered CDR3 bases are TGCAGCGTTTTGAGGGGCACCGGGGAG.

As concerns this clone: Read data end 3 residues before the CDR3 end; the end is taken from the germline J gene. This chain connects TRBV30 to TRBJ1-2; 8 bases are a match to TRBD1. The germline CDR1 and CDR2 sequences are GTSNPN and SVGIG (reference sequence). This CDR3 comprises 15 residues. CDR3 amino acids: CACPQDRGWTGGYTF. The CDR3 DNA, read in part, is TGTGCCTGCCCACAAGACAGGGGCTGGACGGGGGGC.

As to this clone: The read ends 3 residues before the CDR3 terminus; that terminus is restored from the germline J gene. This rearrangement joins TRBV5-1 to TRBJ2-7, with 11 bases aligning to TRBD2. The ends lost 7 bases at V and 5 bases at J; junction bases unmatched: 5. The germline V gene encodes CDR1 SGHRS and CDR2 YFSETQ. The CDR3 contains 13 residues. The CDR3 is CASHDSGRDEQYF. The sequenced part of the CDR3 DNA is TGCGCCAGCCATGATAGCGGGAGGGACGAG. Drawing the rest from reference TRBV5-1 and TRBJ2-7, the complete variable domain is KAGVTQTPRYLIKTRGQQVTLSCSPISGHRSVSWYQQTPGQGLQFLFEYFSETQRNKGNFPGRFSGRQFSNSRSEMNVSTLELGDSALYLCASHDSGRDEQYFGPGTRLTVT.

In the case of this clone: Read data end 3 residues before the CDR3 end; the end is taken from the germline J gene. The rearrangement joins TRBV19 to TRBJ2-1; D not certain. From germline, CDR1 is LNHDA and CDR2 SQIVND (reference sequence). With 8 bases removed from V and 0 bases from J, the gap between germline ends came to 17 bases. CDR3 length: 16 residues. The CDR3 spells CASRSDSPGSYNEQFF. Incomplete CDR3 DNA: TGTGCCAGTCGCAGCGATTCGCCTGGCTCCTACAATGAG.

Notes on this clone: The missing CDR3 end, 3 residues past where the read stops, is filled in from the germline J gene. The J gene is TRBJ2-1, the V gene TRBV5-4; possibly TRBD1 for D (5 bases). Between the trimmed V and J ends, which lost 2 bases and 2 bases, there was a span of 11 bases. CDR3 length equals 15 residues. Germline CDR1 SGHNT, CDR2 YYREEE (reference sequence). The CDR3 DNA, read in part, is TGTGCCAGCAGCTTCGACAGTGGAGCCTACAATGAG. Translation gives CASSFDSGAYNE. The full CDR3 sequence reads CASSFDSGAYNEQFF.

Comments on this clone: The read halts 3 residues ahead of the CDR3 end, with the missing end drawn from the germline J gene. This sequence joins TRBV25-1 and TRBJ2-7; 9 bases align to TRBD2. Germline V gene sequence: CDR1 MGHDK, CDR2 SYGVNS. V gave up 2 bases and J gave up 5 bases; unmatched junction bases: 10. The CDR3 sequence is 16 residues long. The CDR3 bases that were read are TGTGCCAGCAGTGAAAGTAGGGCTAGCGGGAACCACGAG. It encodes CASSESRASGNHE. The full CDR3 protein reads CASSESRASGNHEQYF.

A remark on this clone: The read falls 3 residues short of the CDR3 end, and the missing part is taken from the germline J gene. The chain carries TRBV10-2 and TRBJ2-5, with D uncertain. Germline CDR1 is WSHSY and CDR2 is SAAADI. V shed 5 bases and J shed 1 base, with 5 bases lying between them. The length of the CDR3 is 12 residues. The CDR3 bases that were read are TGCGCCAGCAGTCCAGGCCAAGAGACC. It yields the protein CASSPGQET. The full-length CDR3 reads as CASSPGQETQYF.

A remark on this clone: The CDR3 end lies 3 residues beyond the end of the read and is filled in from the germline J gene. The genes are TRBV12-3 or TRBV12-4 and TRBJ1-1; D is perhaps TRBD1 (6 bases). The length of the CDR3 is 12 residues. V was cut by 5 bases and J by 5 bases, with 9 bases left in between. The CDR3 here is CASSLQGTEAFF. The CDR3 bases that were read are TGTGCCAGCAGTCTACAGGGAACTGAA.

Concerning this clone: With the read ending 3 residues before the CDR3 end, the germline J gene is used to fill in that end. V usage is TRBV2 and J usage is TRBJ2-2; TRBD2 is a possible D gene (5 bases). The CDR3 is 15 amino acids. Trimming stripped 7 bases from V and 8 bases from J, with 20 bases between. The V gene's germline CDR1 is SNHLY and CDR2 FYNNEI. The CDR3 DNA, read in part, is TGTGCCAGCACCCTTACGAGGGCCCAAGGAGGGGAG. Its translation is CASTLTRAQGGE. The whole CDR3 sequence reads CASTLTRAQGGELFF.

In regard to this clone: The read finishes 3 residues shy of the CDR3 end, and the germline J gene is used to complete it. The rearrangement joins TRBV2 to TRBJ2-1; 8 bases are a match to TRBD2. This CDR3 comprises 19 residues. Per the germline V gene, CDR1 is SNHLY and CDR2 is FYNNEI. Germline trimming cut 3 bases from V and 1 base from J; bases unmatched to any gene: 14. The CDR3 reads CASSDISPAGEGSYNEQFF. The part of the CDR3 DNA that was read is TGTGCCAGCAGTGATATTAGTCCAGCGGGAGAAGGGTCCTACAATGAG.